These 11 T cell receptor beta chains were sequenced from one sample in a study of blood T cell repertoires in COVID-19. Method: immunoSEQ multiplex PCR; TCRdb's copy keeps in-frame clones and lacks some. The sample shows around 59,000 clones, 81% of them seen only once. Material for sequencing was peripheral blood. All receptors derive from a woman older than 75 with active or convalescent COVID-19.

The V call is TRBV27, the J call TRBJ1-6, with 8 bases matching TRBD1. The germline V gene encodes CDR1 MNHEY and CDR2 SMNVEV (reference sequence). The junction had 5 bases not matched to a gene; V was cut back by 6 bases and J by 13 bases. This CDR3 is built from 12 residues. The CDR3 loop is CASSQGQAPLHF. The CDR3 DNA follows: TGTGCCAGCAGCCAGGGACAGGCTCCCCTCCACTTT.

CDR3 in amino acids: CASSLGRGQGSSYNEQFF. In nucleotides, the CDR3 is TGTGCCAGCAGCTTAGGCAGGGGACAGGGGAGCTCCTACAATGAGCAGTTCTTC. The chain employs TRBV11-2 and TRBJ2-1, with TRBD1 matching over 10 bases. This CDR3 comprises 18 residues. J was trimmed by 0 bases and V by 1 base; bases with no gene match: 6. Germline V lookup: CDR1 SGHAT, CDR2 FQNNGV.

The rearrangement joins TRBV7-3 to TRBJ2-1, with TRBD1 matching over 8 bases. The CDR3 runs 15 residues. The trim removed 2 bases at V and 10 bases at J, leaving 10 bases unmatched. The germline V gene has CDR1 SGHTA and CDR2 FQGTGA. CDR3 bases: TGTGCCAGCAGCTTAGGTGAAAGGACAGGGAGCGAGCAGTTCTTC. It yields the protein CASSLGERTGSEQFF.

The J gene is TRBJ2-2, the V gene TRBV27; TRBD2 matches at 9 bases. CDR3 length: 15 amino acids. With V trimmed by 2 bases and J by 4 bases, 2 bases remained unmatched. In germline, CDR1 is MNHEY, CDR2 SMNVEV (reference sequence). The CDR3 protein is CASSLKRGATGELFF. Written as DNA, the CDR3 is TGTGCCAGCAGTTTAAAGCGGGGGGCCACCGGGGAGCTGTTTTTT.

V is TRBV12-3 or TRBV12-4 and J is TRBJ2-1, with D possibly TRBD2 on 5 matching bases. V was cut by 6 bases and J by 6 bases, with 12 bases left in between. The length of the CDR3 is 13 residues. The DNA of the CDR3 is TGTGCCAGCAGACCTGCAGGAGGCAATGAGCAGTTCTTC. This gives the protein CASRPAGGNEQFF.

The DNA of the CDR3 is TGTGCCAGTAGCCTCATGACAGGGACCTCTGGAAACACCATATATTTT. Translated: CASSLMTGTSGNTIYF. The chain employs TRBV19 and TRBJ1-3; 7 bases agree with TRBD1. The length of the CDR3 is 16 residues. Unmatched junction bases numbered 8, after V lost 6 bases and J lost 0 bases. Germline values: CDR1 LNHDA, CDR2 SQIVND (reference sequence).

This clone appeared a few times. The rearrangement uses TRBV10-3 and TRBJ2-7, with TRBD1 as a possible D gene (6 bases). The CDR3 extends over 14 amino acids. V lost 3 bases to trimming and J lost 4 bases, with 13 bases between them. Germline-derived CDR1 and CDR2 are ENHRY and SYGVKD. The CDR3 DNA is TGTGCCATCAGTGATCCGACAGGAAGTTACGAGCAGTACTTC. Its translation: CAISDPTGSYEQYF.

The rearrangement links TRBV5-1 to TRBJ2-7; D is uncertain. CDR3 length: 13 residues. Germline assignment: CDR1 SGHRS and CDR2 YFSETQ. Trimming took off 0 bases at V and 5 bases at J, with 9 bases between the two ends. The CDR3 region has the DNA TGCGCCAGCAGCTTGGGAGGTGTCGACGAGCAGTACTTC. This codes for CASSLGGVDEQYF.

The chain joins TRBV5-1 to TRBJ2-3; D is unresolved. The germline V gene encodes CDR1 SGHRS and CDR2 YFSETQ. CDR3 size: 15 residues. Trimming left V 5 bases short and J 2 bases short, with 15 bases between. The CDR3 nucleotides are TGCGCCAGCAGTTACCGACCTAGTTCCACAGATACGCAGTATTTT. Its protein product is CASSYRPSSTDTQYF.

This clone came up a few times. CDR3 loop: CASSLSGLNYEQYF. The CDR3 region has the DNA TGTGCCAGCAGTTTATCCGGACTGAACTACGAGCAGTACTTC. The V gene is TRBV27, the J gene TRBJ2-7; D is perhaps TRBD2 (5 bases). The CDR3 totals 14 residues. CDR1 is MNHEY and CDR2 is SMNVEV in the germline V gene (reference sequence). V was pared by 0 bases and J by 3 bases, with 9 bases between.

By sample share, this clone is medium-sized (0.01 to 0.1%). The chain joins TRBV19 to TRBJ1-2, with 9 bases lining up with TRBD1. Germline values: CDR1 LNHDA, CDR2 SQIVND (reference sequence). The CDR3 length is 13 residues. V lost 6 bases, J lost 2 bases, and 1 base stayed unmatched. As DNA, the CDR3 is TGTGCCAGTAGAGGACAGGGGAACTATGGCTACACCTTC. Translated: CASRGQGNYGYTF.